This TCR beta chain came from a study of control samples from healthy donors and cancer patients. TCRdb keeps only in-frame clones here, not all; method: immunoSEQ multiplex PCR. The table shows 70,000 to 90,000 clones, with 85% to 90% occurring only once. This clone appeared a few times. With 5 bases removed from V and 2 bases from J, the gap between germline ends came to 7 bases. Germline V CDR1 and CDR2: MNHEY, SVGAGI. CDR3 length: 12 amino acids. The sequencing sample was made of PBMCs. The origin of this receptor is a woman aged 55-70 years with head and neck cancer. The chain combines TRBV6-5 with TRBJ2-7; D call uncertain. The CDR3 DNA sequence: TGTGCCAGCAGTCCTCCGGCCTACGAGCAGTACTTC. This sequence encodes CASSPPAYEQYF.